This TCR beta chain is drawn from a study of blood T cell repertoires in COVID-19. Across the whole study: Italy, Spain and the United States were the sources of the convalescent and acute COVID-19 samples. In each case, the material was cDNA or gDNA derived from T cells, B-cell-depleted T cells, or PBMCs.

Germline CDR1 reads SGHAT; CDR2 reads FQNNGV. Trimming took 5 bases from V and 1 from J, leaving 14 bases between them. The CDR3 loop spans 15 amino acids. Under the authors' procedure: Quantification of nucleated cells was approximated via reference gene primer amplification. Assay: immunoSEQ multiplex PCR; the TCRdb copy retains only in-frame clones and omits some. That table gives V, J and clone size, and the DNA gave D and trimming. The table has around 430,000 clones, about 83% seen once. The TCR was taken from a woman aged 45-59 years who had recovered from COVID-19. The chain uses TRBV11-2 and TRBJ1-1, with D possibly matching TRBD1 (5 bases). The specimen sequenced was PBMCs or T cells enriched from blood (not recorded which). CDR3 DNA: TGTGCCAGCAGCCAGGGTCGGATACCGAACACTGAAGCTTTCTTT. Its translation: CASSQGRIPNTEAFF.